Below, 21 T cell receptor beta chains from the same sample are listed, as sequenced in a study of radiotherapy plus CTLA-4 blockade in lung cancer. Sequenced by immunoSEQ multiplex PCR; TCRdb stores in-frame clones only, minus some. The sample holds about 45,000 clones, 73% seen once. Sample: peripheral blood, taken from a patient treated with radiotherapy plus ipilimumab. These receptors were obtained from a human donor with non-small cell lung cancer who had a complete response to radiotherapy plus ipilimumab.

The V gene is TRBV29-1, the J gene TRBJ2-1; D is possibly TRBD1 (6 bases). V was shortened by 1 base and J by 5 bases, with 12 bases between the two germline ends. CDR3 length equals 14 residues. Per germline, CDR1 SQVTM and CDR2 ANQGSEA. CDR3 amino acids: CSVEGPGADNEQFF. As DNA, the CDR3 is TGCAGCGTTGAAGGACCAGGGGCCGACAATGAGCAGTTCTTC.

This chain links TRBV10-3 with TRBJ2-5; the match to TRBD2 covers 10 bases. The ends lost 11 bases at V and 4 bases at J; junction bases unmatched: 7. CDR3 length equals 13 residues. Germline CDR1 is ENHRY and CDR2 is SYGVKD. The CDR3 DNA reads as TGTGCCTCCCTAGCGGGGGCGTCAGAGACCCAGTACTTC. Translated, it gives CASLAGASETQYF.

The chain is built from TRBV5-4 and TRBJ2-7; tentative D call: TRBD2 (5 bases). This CDR3 is built from 15 residues. Germline CDR1 SGHNT, CDR2 YYREEE (reference sequence). V lost 4 bases, J lost 2 bases, and 16 bases lay in between. The chain's CDR3 is CASSPPGIEAYEQYF. The DNA for the CDR3 is TGTGCCAGCAGCCCACCGGGGATTGAAGCCTACGAGCAGTACTTC.

This clone was recorded a few times. The V and J genes are TRBV6-6 and TRBJ2-5; 7 nucleotides align to TRBD1. Gene TRBJ2-7 matches the end of the DNA better, so the J call may be wrong. Germline-derived CDR1 and CDR2 are MNHNY and SVGAGI (reference sequence). The CDR3 sequence is 16 residues long. The CDR3 nucleotides read TGTGCCAGCAGTTACTCGACAGGGCCAGGCTCCTACGAGCAGTACTTC. This sequence encodes CASSYSTGPGSYEQYF.

J is TRBJ1-5 and V is TRBV30; D unclear. Germline loops: CDR1 GTSNPN, CDR2 SVGIG (reference sequence). Between the trimmed V and J ends, which lost 2 bases and 1 base, there was a span of 12 bases. The CDR3 has 15 amino acids. The CDR3 reads CAWSTEKLSNQPQHF. CDR3 in DNA: TGTGCCTGGAGTACAGAGAAGTTGAGCAATCAGCCCCAGCATTTT.

The chain combines TRBV20-1 with TRBJ1-1; D gene ambiguous. The V gene lost 1 base and the J gene lost 14 bases, with 14 bases spanning the gap. Germline V lookup: CDR1 DFQATT, CDR2 SNEGSKA (reference sequence). The CDR3 has 11 residues. CDR3 DNA: TGCAGTGCTAGAGGAGGGTCCATGGGATTCTTT. Amino acid sequence: CSARGGSMGFF.

The chain links TRBV18 to TRBJ1-4; 8 bases are a match to TRBD1. The germline V gene has CDR1 KGHSH and CDR2 LQKENI. This CDR3 is 14 amino acids long. Losses at the gene ends were 2 bases for V and 8 bases for J; bases not matched to a gene: 4. The CDR3 nucleotides are TGTGCCAGCTCACCAGAGACAGGGGTCGAAAAACTGTTTTTT. Translation: CASSPETGVEKLFF.

This clone occurred once. Here the CDR3 reads CASSLSRVSRASYEQYF. The DNA of the CDR3 is TGTGCCAGCAGTTTATCGCGAGTGTCCCGCGCCTCCTACGAGCAGTACTTC. V and J are TRBV27 and TRBJ2-7; D is uncertain. Germline V CDR1 and CDR2: MNHEY, SMNVEV (reference sequence). The CDR3 is made up of 17 amino acids. Trimming pared 0 bases from V and 0 bases from J, leaving 15 bases between.

The table lists this clone with a few counts. Different DNA sequences within this sample yield the same CDR3. The rearrangement uses TRBV18 and TRBJ2-7; the match to TRBD1 covers 8 bases. The CDR3 consists of 14 residues. Losses at the gene ends were 2 bases for V and 2 bases for J; bases not matched to a gene: 2. Germline V CDR1 and CDR2: KGHSH, LQKENI. The CDR3 spells CASSPRQGTYEQYF. Here the CDR3 DNA reads TGTGCCAGCTCACCAAGACAGGGGACCTACGAGCAGTACTTC.

The rearrangement uses TRBV5-1 and TRBJ2-4, with D tentatively TRBD2 (7 bases). With 2 bases removed from V and 5 bases from J, the gap between germline ends came to 11 bases. CDR3 size: 14 residues. Germline-derived CDR1 and CDR2 are SGHRS and YFSETQ. The CDR3 loop is CASSFGGLQNIQYF. For the CDR3, the DNA is TGCGCCAGCAGCTTCGGGGGGCTACAAAACATTCAGTACTTC.

The chain has TRBV5-1 and TRBJ2-3; tentative D call: TRBD2 (6 bases). Germline CDR1 and CDR2: SGHRS and YFSETQ. V dropped 0 bases and J dropped 7 bases, with 12 bases sitting between them. This CDR3 spans 14 amino acids. The chain's CDR3 is CASSLGGTMNTQYF. The CDR3 nucleotides read TGCGCCAGCAGCTTGGGCGGGACGATGAATACGCAGTATTTT.

J is TRBJ2-3 and V is TRBV27; 11 bases match TRBD2. The CDR3 is 16 residues long. V was pared by 4 bases and J by 4 bases, with 7 bases of the junction left unmatched. CDR1 is MNHEY, CDR2 SMNVEV, per germline (reference sequence). The CDR3 reads CASSSLLAGEPDTQYF. The CDR3 nucleotides read TGTGCCAGCAGTTCCTTACTAGCGGGAGAACCAGATACGCAGTATTTT.

The chain combines TRBV2 with TRBJ1-5, with TRBD1 matching 9 bases. The CDR3 sequence is 15 residues long. Germline V gene sequence: CDR1 SNHLY, CDR2 FYNNEI. J lost 2 bases, V lost 8 bases, and 7 bases had no gene match. The CDR3 coding sequence is TGTGCCAGCGGGGATAGGACAGGGGGCAATCAGCCCCAGCATTTT. The encoded protein is CASGDRTGGNQPQHF. Full variable domain (remainder filled in from reference TRBV2 and TRBJ1-5): EPEVTQTPSHQVTQMGQEVILRCVPISNHLYFYWYRQILGQKVEFLVSFYNNEISEKSEIFDDQFSVERPDGSNFTLKIRSTKLEDSAMYFCASGDRTGGNQPQHFGDGTRLSIL.

The rearrangement joins TRBV6-6 to TRBJ2-3; TRBD1 matches 10 bases. The V and J ends lost 5 bases and 4 bases, in that order; junction bases with no gene match: 6. Germline-derived CDR1 and CDR2 are MNHNY and SVGAGI (reference sequence). This CDR3 has 15 residues. The CDR3 nucleotides read TGTGCCAGCAGTACCCGGGACAGGGGCGCAGATACGCAGTATTTT. This translates into CASSTRDRGADTQYF.

V usage is TRBV18 and J usage is TRBJ1-1; D is possibly TRBD1 (5 bases). V shed 8 bases and J shed 1 base, with 11 bases lying between them. There are 13 residues in the CDR3. CDR1 KGHSH and CDR2 LQKENI come from the germline V gene. For the CDR3, the DNA is TGTGCCAGCACCGGCGGGGGGAACACTGAAGCTTTCTTT. Protein sequence: CASTGGGNTEAFF.

V gene TRBV28 combines with J gene TRBJ1-5; D is undetermined. V was cut by 0 bases and J by 4 bases, with 13 bases left in between. Germline V gene lookup returns CDR1 MDHEN and CDR2 SYDVKM. There are 16 residues in the CDR3. Here the CDR3 DNA reads TGTGCCAGCAGTTTATGGGCGGGGATCCGGAATCAGCCCCAGCATTTT. Encoded protein: CASSLWAGIRNQPQHF.

CDR3 protein: CASRQGSSYEQYF. CDR3 nucleotides: TGCGCCAGCAGACAGGGCTCCTCCTACGAGCAGTACTTC. V and J are TRBV5-1 and TRBJ2-5, with D maybe TRBD1 (6 bases). The last part of the DNA fits TRBJ2-7 better; the J call may be wrong. The CDR3 contains 13 residues. The germline gives CDR1 SGHRS, CDR2 YFSETQ.

The sample holds a few counts of this clone. The chain carries TRBV10-3 and TRBJ1-5; 8 bases are a match to TRBD1. CDR1 is ENHRY and CDR2 is SYGVKD in the germline V gene. The ends lost 8 bases at V and 6 bases at J; junction bases unmatched: 6. The CDR3 consists of 13 residues. The CDR3 protein is CAIGQGLFQPQHF. The CDR3 nucleotides read TGTGCCATCGGACAGGGACTCTTTCAGCCCCAGCATTTT.

A single count supports this clone. V gene TRBV11-2 combines with J gene TRBJ2-7; D uncertain. Trimming took 5 bases from V and 3 from J, leaving 8 bases between them. The CDR3 spans 12 residues. Germline values: CDR1 SGHAT, CDR2 FQNNGV. In nucleotides, the CDR3 is TGTGCCAGCAGCCCTAGTGGCTACGAGCAGTACTTC. This sequence encodes CASSPSGYEQYF. Supplemented by reference TRBV11-2 and TRBJ2-7, the full variable domain reads EAGVAQSPRYKIIEKRQSVAFWCNPISGHATLYWYQQILGQGPKLLIQFQNNGVVDDSQLPKDRFSAERLKGVDSTLKIQPAKLEDSAVYLCASSPSGYEQYFGPGTRLTVT.

This clone was picked up a small number of times. The chain couples TRBV29-1 to TRBJ1-5; TRBD1 matches 10 bases. J gave up 7 bases and V 6 bases, and 6 bases lay outside the gene matches. The CDR3 covers 13 residues. In germline, CDR1 is SQVTM, CDR2 ANQGSEA. CDR3: CSVLGQGGQPQHF. In DNA form, the CDR3 reads TGCAGCGTCCTAGGACAGGGGGGGCAGCCCCAGCATTTT.

V is TRBV27 and J is TRBJ1-1; the D gene is possibly TRBD1 (6 bases). V was cut by 5 bases and J by 1 base, with 11 bases left in between. CDR3 length: 14 residues. The germline gives CDR1 MNHEY, CDR2 SMNVEV (reference sequence). The chain's CDR3 is CASSNTRGNTEAFF. CDR3 bases: TGTGCCAGCAGTAACACCAGGGGGAACACTGAAGCTTTCTTT.